This T cell receptor (beta chain) was retrieved from a study of identical twins. Template switching added a universal primer site, and cDNA bore unique molecular identifiers. One entry per CDR3 protein results from TCRdb running MiXCR on the 5' RACE reads. The sample lists 450,000 to 500,000 distinct CDR3 sequences, 14% occurring once. Details on this clonotype: Its antigen remains unidentified.

CDR1 and CDR2 (germline): KGHSH, LQKENI. The CDR3 extends over 13 amino acids. The V end lost 4 bases, the J end lost 5 bases, and 11 bases lay between the germline ends. Study conclusions and caveats: Not following the same donors, the study drew its conclusions from cross-sectional statistical analysis. Abundant cord blood beta clonotypes carried fewer insertions; memory repertoires showed none.

Every one of the donors was a healthy Caucasian. This sample was also put to use in a study of yellow fever vaccine responses in identical twins.

Sequenced sample: CD4+ T cells sorted from blood. V and J are TRBV18 and TRBJ2-5; tentatively, D is TRBD1 (6 bases). The clonotype comes from a woman between 18 and 29 years old in good health. The CDR3 nucleotides read TGTGCCAGCTCACGGGACACCACGGAGACCCAGTACTTC. This codes for CASSRDTTETQYF.